The present T cell receptor beta chain was sequenced within a study of regulatory and conventional T cells in RAG deficiency. General study results and limits: Shorter CDR3s in all patient subsets; >85% Treg-Tconv overlap in Omenn. RAG-deficient patients showed markedly lower Shannon entropy and higher Simpson indices than control T-cell subsets. Omenn CD25-high CD127-low cells may be activated cells, not true Tregs.

Sequenced by immunoSEQ multiplex PCR; TCRdb stores in-frame clones only, minus some. Here the sample spans 45,000 to 50,000 clones, more than 80% being singletons. Conventional CD4+ T cells were sorted from blood as CD25-low CD127-high cells. This CDR3 spans 16 amino acids. Germline lookup yields CDR1 MDHEN and CDR2 SYDVKM. V was trimmed by 7 bases and J by 1 base, leaving 19 bases between them. Concerning this clone itself: Its antigen is as yet unknown.

The same data also went into a second study, on regulatory T cells. That study reports: The PCR used 52 TRBV and 13 TRBJ primers. Skewed V and J usage and few unique V-J pairs marked patient repertoires, most in Tregs.

This clonotype originated in a human donor in good health. The chain employs TRBV28 and TRBJ1-2, with no clear D. Sequenced sample: CD4+ effector T cells sorted from blood. In DNA form, the CDR3 reads TGTGCCAGCAAACCGGCCATCGGTGATGTTAACTATGGCTACACCTTC. Residues: CASKPAIGDVNYGYTF.